This is a list of T cell receptor beta chains from one sample in a study of shared clonotypes between healthy human individuals. This table comes from immunoSEQ multiplex PCR, and its TCRdb copy is limited to in-frame clones, with some not included. The sample consists of 950,000 to 1,100,000 clones, around 74% of them appearing once. The sequencing sample was made of memory CD4+ T cells sorted from blood. These receptors all come from a man in his late teens or twenties in good health. CDR3s include the opening cysteine and the closing phenylalanine or tryptophan. Fields, in order: clone size, V gene, D gene, J gene, CDR3 DNA, CDR3 protein. D genes are given only for firm matches. Size is stated for part of the rows, as once, few or many counts, or as a class when the clone is expanded.

clone_size: .
v_call: TRBV5-6
d_call: TRBD1
j_call: TRBJ2-7
cdr3_nt: TGTGCCAGCAGCCTCTTCGGGACAGGGTTTAACGAGCAGTACTTC
cdr3_aa: CASSLFGTGFNEQYF

clone_size: few
v_call: TRBV5-1
d_call: .
j_call: TRBJ2-2
cdr3_nt: TGCGCCAGCAGCTTTCGGGGAAGCACCGGGGAGCTGTTTTTT
cdr3_aa: CASSFRGSTGELFF

clone_size: .
v_call: TRBV7-2
d_call: TRBD2
j_call: TRBJ2-1
cdr3_nt: TGTGCCAGCAGCTTATATAGTGGCGGGAGAGATGAGCAGTTCTTC
cdr3_aa: CASSLYSGGRDEQFF

clone_size: .
v_call: TRBV29-1
d_call: .
j_call: TRBJ1-5
cdr3_nt: TGCAGCGTTGTTTGGAATAGCAATCAGCCCCAGCATTTT
cdr3_aa: CSVVWNSNQPQHF

clone_size: .
v_call: TRBV7-8
d_call: .
j_call: TRBJ2-1
cdr3_nt: TGTGCCAGCAGCTTAGCGGCTATTAGCTCCTACAATGAGCAGTTCTTC
cdr3_aa: CASSLAAISSYNEQFF

clone_size: .
v_call: TRBV4-2
d_call: TRBD1
j_call: TRBJ1-4
cdr3_nt: TGTGCCAGCAGCCCTGGCCCGACAGGGGGCGGCGGAAAACTGTTTTTT
cdr3_aa: CASSPGPTGGGGKLFF

clone_size: .
v_call: TRBV5-6
d_call: TRBD1
j_call: TRBJ1-5
cdr3_nt: TGTGCCAGCAGCTTGGCCGGCCAGGGGGGAAAGCCCCAGCATTTT
cdr3_aa: CASSLAGQGGKPQHF

clone_size: once
v_call: TRBV9
d_call: .
j_call: TRBJ2-3
cdr3_nt: TGTGCCAGCAGCCTAGGGCCTCCAGATACGCAGTATTTT
cdr3_aa: CASSLGPPDTQYF

clone_size: few
v_call: TRBV9
d_call: .
j_call: TRBJ2-4
cdr3_nt: TGTGCCAGCAGCGTAGGGAGAGAACTAGCCAAAAACATTCAGTACTTC
cdr3_aa: CASSVGRELAKNIQYF

clone_size: .
v_call: TRBV29-1
d_call: .
j_call: TRBJ2-3
cdr3_nt: TGCAGCACCCTCCGCGGAGATACGCAGTATTTT
cdr3_aa: CSTLRGDTQYF

clone_size: once
v_call: TRBV5-5
d_call: TRBD1
j_call: TRBJ1-1
cdr3_nt: TGTGCCAGCAGCCCCGGACAGGGTCGGCCTGAAGCTTTCTTT
cdr3_aa: CASSPGQGRPEAFF

clone_size: once
v_call: TRBV2
d_call: .
j_call: TRBJ1-5
cdr3_nt: TGTGCCAGCAGTGAGGATGGTTGGGTGAATCAGCCCCAGCATTTT
cdr3_aa: CASSEDGWVNQPQHF

clone_size: few
v_call: TRBV28
d_call: .
j_call: TRBJ2-7
cdr3_nt: TGTGCCAGCAGTTCCTTAAGAGGGTACGAGCAGTACTTC
cdr3_aa: CASSSLRGYEQYF

clone_size: .
v_call: TRBV28
d_call: TRBD1
j_call: TRBJ1-5
cdr3_nt: TGTGCCAGCAGCACAAGTGGGACAGGGGTTAATCAGCCCCAGCATTTT
cdr3_aa: CASSTSGTGVNQPQHF

clone_size: .
v_call: TRBV5-1
d_call: TRBD2
j_call: TRBJ2-1
cdr3_nt: TGCGCCAGCAGCTTGGTCGCGGGAGGGCAATACAATGAGCAGTTCTTC
cdr3_aa: CASSLVAGGQYNEQFF

clone_size: .
v_call: TRBV28
d_call: TRBD1
j_call: TRBJ2-7
cdr3_nt: TGTGCCAGCAGTTTACAAAGGGGGCGCCCCTACGAGCAGTACTTC
cdr3_aa: CASSLQRGRPYEQYF

clone_size: .
v_call: TRBV28
d_call: .
j_call: TRBJ1-2
cdr3_nt: TGTGCCAGCAACCCCACGGGAGGCTATGGCTACACCTTC
cdr3_aa: CASNPTGGYGYTF

clone_size: .
v_call: TRBV19
d_call: TRBD1
j_call: TRBJ1-1
cdr3_nt: TGTGCCAGTAGTCAAGGACAGGGGGGAACTGAAGCTTTCTTT
cdr3_aa: CASSQGQGGTEAFF

clone_size: .
v_call: TRBV5-4
d_call: TRBD1
j_call: TRBJ1-3
cdr3_nt: TGTGCCAGCAGCATTCAGGGGGCTGACACCATATATTTT
cdr3_aa: CASSIQGADTIYF

clone_size: .
v_call: TRBV18
d_call: .
j_call: TRBJ1-2
cdr3_nt: TGTGCCAGCTCACCACCGGCGGCATATAATGGCTACACCTTC
cdr3_aa: CASSPPAAYNGYTF

clone_size: .
v_call: TRBV19
d_call: TRBD1
j_call: TRBJ1-4
cdr3_nt: TGTGCCAGTGGGGGCGGGACAGGGTTTGAAAAACTGTTTTTT
cdr3_aa: CASGGGTGFEKLFF

clone_size: .
v_call: TRBV6-1
d_call: TRBD2
j_call: TRBJ2-7
cdr3_nt: TGTGCCAGCAGTAAAGCGGGGGCCTACGAGCAGTACTTC
cdr3_aa: CASSKAGAYEQYF

clone_size: .
v_call: TRBV7-3
d_call: .
j_call: TRBJ2-3
cdr3_nt: TGTGCCAGCAGCCGCACTAGCACAGATACGCAGTATTTT
cdr3_aa: CASSRTSTDTQYF

clone_size: .
v_call: TRBV25-1
d_call: TRBD2
j_call: TRBJ2-5
cdr3_nt: TGTGCCAGCAGTTATAGCGGGGGGAAAGAGACCCAGTACTTC
cdr3_aa: CASSYSGGKETQYF

clone_size: .
v_call: TRBV6-1
d_call: .
j_call: TRBJ1-2
cdr3_nt: TGTGCCAGCAGCAGGGTATCCCAAGCTAACTATGGCTACACCTTC
cdr3_aa: CASSRVSQANYGYTF

clone_size: once
v_call: TRBV10-3
d_call: TRBD1
j_call: TRBJ1-2
cdr3_nt: TGTGCCAGCAGTGCCTTCCTTGGAGGTGGGACAGGGGACTATGGCTACACCTTC
cdr3_aa: CASSAFLGGGTGDYGYTF

clone_size: once
v_call: TRBV14
d_call: TRBD1
j_call: TRBJ2-3
cdr3_nt: TGTGCCAGCAGCCAAGTTCGGGACAGGCCCAACACAGATACGCAGTATTTT
cdr3_aa: CASSQVRDRPNTDTQYF

clone_size: .
v_call: TRBV7-2
d_call: .
j_call: TRBJ2-1
cdr3_nt: TGTGCCAGCAGCTTATCCCCGACTAGTTTCAATGAGCAGTTCTTC
cdr3_aa: CASSLSPTSFNEQFF

clone_size: .
v_call: TRBV14
d_call: .
j_call: TRBJ1-4
cdr3_nt: TGTGCCAGCAGCCGTCCAGCTGAAAAACTGTTTTTT
cdr3_aa: CASSRPAEKLFF

clone_size: .
v_call: TRBV7-2
d_call: .
j_call: TRBJ2-3
cdr3_nt: TGTGCCAGCAGGACACTCACAGATACGCAGTATTTT
cdr3_aa: CASRTLTDTQYF

clone_size: .
v_call: TRBV5-1
d_call: .
j_call: TRBJ1-1
cdr3_nt: TGCGCCACCCGGGGCCGGGAAGGGAACACTGAAGCTTTCTTT
cdr3_aa: CATRGREGNTEAFF

clone_size: .
v_call: TRBV6-5
d_call: TRBD2
j_call: TRBJ2-7
cdr3_nt: TGTGCCAGCAGTTACCCCGGGACTAGCGAGCAGTACTTC
cdr3_aa: CASSYPGTSEQYF

clone_size: .
v_call: TRBV7-9
d_call: .
j_call: TRBJ1-3
cdr3_nt: TGTGCCAGCAGCGCCCAGGCAGGAGCTGGAAACACCATATATTTT
cdr3_aa: CASSAQAGAGNTIYF

clone_size: .
v_call: TRBV5-8
d_call: .
j_call: TRBJ2-1
cdr3_nt: TGTGCCAGCAGCTTGATTGCCGGTAGCAAGTACAATGAGCAGTTCTTC
cdr3_aa: CASSLIAGSKYNEQFF

clone_size: .
v_call: TRBV27
d_call: .
j_call: TRBJ1-2
cdr3_nt: TGTGCCAGCAGTTTATCCGGGACACCGACCTATGGCTACACCTTC
cdr3_aa: CASSLSGTPTYGYTF

clone_size: .
v_call: TRBV7-9
d_call: TRBD1
j_call: TRBJ1-5
cdr3_nt: TGTGCCAGCAGCTATGGACAGGGGGGGAGCAATCAGCCCCAGCATTTT
cdr3_aa: CASSYGQGGSNQPQHF

clone_size: .
v_call: TRBV29-1
d_call: .
j_call: TRBJ2-6
cdr3_nt: TGCAGCGTGGAGGGAGACATACACCTCTCTGGGGCCAACGTCCTGACTTTC
cdr3_aa: CSVEGDIHLSGANVLTF

clone_size: .
v_call: TRBV2
d_call: .
j_call: TRBJ2-2
cdr3_nt: TGTGCCAGCATCCGGGAAAGAAACACCGGGGAGCTGTTTTTT
cdr3_aa: CASIRERNTGELFF

clone_size: once
v_call: TRBV7-2
d_call: TRBD1
j_call: TRBJ1-2
cdr3_nt: TGTGCCAGCAGCTCCAGGACAGGGGATGGCTACACCTTC
cdr3_aa: CASSSRTGDGYTF

clone_size: .
v_call: TRBV5-1
d_call: TRBD2
j_call: TRBJ2-7
cdr3_nt: TGCGCCAGCAGCCCGGGACTAGCGGGGGGGAGCCCTCACGAGCAGTACTTC
cdr3_aa: CASSPGLAGGSPHEQYF

clone_size: .
v_call: TRBV13
d_call: TRBD2
j_call: TRBJ2-1
cdr3_nt: TGTGCCAGCAGCTTCGGCGGGAGGGCCTACAATGAGCAGTTCTTC
cdr3_aa: CASSFGGRAYNEQFF

clone_size: .
v_call: TRBV12-1
d_call: .
j_call: TRBJ1-1
cdr3_nt: TGTGCCAGCAGCTTTAAGTGGATTACCACTGAAGCTTTCTTT
cdr3_aa: CASSFKWITTEAFF

clone_size: many
v_call: TRBV30
d_call: .
j_call: TRBJ2-3
cdr3_nt: TGTGCCTGGGGCCGAGGGGGGGACCCCCTTACGCAGTATTTT
cdr3_aa: CAWGRGGDPLTQYF

clone_size: .
v_call: TRBV30
d_call: .
j_call: TRBJ2-7
cdr3_nt: TGTGCCTGGAGCTCCCAACCTCGGGCCGAGCAGTACTTC
cdr3_aa: CAWSSQPRAEQYF

clone_size: few
v_call: TRBV7-2
d_call: TRBD2
j_call: TRBJ2-5
cdr3_nt: TGTGCCAGCAGCTGGCGGGAGCAAGAGACCCAGTACTTC
cdr3_aa: CASSWREQETQYF

clone_size: few
v_call: TRBV19
d_call: TRBD1
j_call: TRBJ1-1
cdr3_nt: TGTGCCAGCAGACTTCAGGGGGCTAACACTGAAGCTTTCTTT
cdr3_aa: CASRLQGANTEAFF

clone_size: .
v_call: TRBV14
d_call: .
j_call: TRBJ2-7
cdr3_nt: TGTGCCAGCAGCCAAGGACAATCCTACGAGCAGTACTTC
cdr3_aa: CASSQGQSYEQYF

clone_size: .
v_call: TRBV14
d_call: .
j_call: TRBJ2-1
cdr3_nt: TGTGCCAGCAGCATAGACTGGGGCGGTGAGCAGTTCTTC
cdr3_aa: CASSIDWGGEQFF

clone_size: .
v_call: TRBV5-1
d_call: .
j_call: TRBJ2-2
cdr3_nt: TGCGCCAGCAGCGCGGAGGTCGGGCCCAACACCGGGGAGCTGTTTTTT
cdr3_aa: CASSAEVGPNTGELFF

clone_size: .
v_call: TRBV6-1
d_call: TRBD2
j_call: TRBJ2-2
cdr3_nt: TGTGCCAGCAGGACTAGCTCAGCCGGGGAGCTGTTTTTT
cdr3_aa: CASRTSSAGELFF

clone_size: .
v_call: TRBV6-6
d_call: .
j_call: TRBJ2-7
cdr3_nt: TGTGCCAGCAGCCCAAGACAAGGGTCTACTAACGAGCAGTACTTC
cdr3_aa: CASSPRQGSTNEQYF

clone_size: many
v_call: TRBV18
d_call: .
j_call: TRBJ1-2
cdr3_nt: TGTGCCAGCTCACCAGCGGCAGGCCAGTACTATGGCTACACCTTC
cdr3_aa: CASSPAAGQYYGYTF

clone_size: .
v_call: TRBV11-2
d_call: .
j_call: TRBJ2-7
cdr3_nt: TGTGCCAGCAGATCCTCCAGTAGGGCCTGGTCTGAGCAGTACTTC
cdr3_aa: CASRSSSRAWSEQYF

clone_size: .
v_call: TRBV11-2
d_call: .
j_call: TRBJ2-5
cdr3_nt: TGTGCCAGCAGCTTAGGGGAGGTGGAGACCCAGTACTTC
cdr3_aa: CASSLGEVETQYF

clone_size: .
v_call: TRBV7-9
d_call: .
j_call: TRBJ2-1
cdr3_nt: TGTGCCAGCAGCCTAGGACCAGCGGTTTGGCAGTTCTTC
cdr3_aa: CASSLGPAVWQFF

clone_size: .
v_call: TRBV18
d_call: .
j_call: TRBJ2-3
cdr3_nt: TGTGCCAGCTCACCAGGGACTCCCTACGTGCGAGATACGCAGTATTTT
cdr3_aa: CASSPGTPYVRDTQYF

clone_size: .
v_call: TRBV7-9
d_call: TRBD2
j_call: TRBJ2-1
cdr3_nt: TGTGCCAGCAGCAGCTCCAGCGGGAGTCCCTACAATGAGCAGTTCTTC
cdr3_aa: CASSSSSGSPYNEQFF

clone_size: .
v_call: TRBV2
d_call: .
j_call: TRBJ1-5
cdr3_nt: TGTGCCAGCAGTCAAGGGTTAGGCCAGCCCCAGCATTTT
cdr3_aa: CASSQGLGQPQHF

clone_size: few
v_call: TRBV27
d_call: .
j_call: TRBJ1-5
cdr3_nt: TGTGCCAGCAGTTTAGAACCCGGCCAGCCCCAGCATTTT
cdr3_aa: CASSLEPGQPQHF

clone_size: .
v_call: TRBV30
d_call: .
j_call: TRBJ1-2
cdr3_nt: TGTGCCTGGACCCTTCGGGAATCAGGGACCTATGGCTACACCTTC
cdr3_aa: CAWTLRESGTYGYTF